These 21 T cell receptor beta chains originate from one sample sequenced in a study of shared clonotypes between healthy human individuals. The data were produced by immunoSEQ multiplex PCR, yet TCRdb's version contains in-frame clones alone and is incomplete. The sample has over a million clones; 70% to 80% are singletons. The material sequenced was memory CD4+ T cells from PBMCs. Sample subset: CD45RA-negative fraction. The receptors originated from a man aged 18 to 30 in good health. Some clones in this sample may be carry-over from other donors' samples.

This CDR3 is CAWSWFGNNEQFF. The CDR3 DNA reads TGTGCCTGGAGTTGGTTCGGAAACAATGAGCAGTTCTTC. The chain is built from TRBV30 and TRBJ2-1; no definite D call. The germline gives CDR1 GTSNPN, CDR2 SVGIG (reference sequence). This CDR3 contains 13 residues. Trimming took off 2 bases at V and 5 bases at J, with 10 bases between the two ends.

The chain is built from TRBV6-5 and TRBJ1-1, with a tentative D call TRBD1 (6 bases). V was cut by 6 bases and J by 5 bases, with 16 bases left in between. This CDR3 spans 14 amino acids. CDR1 and CDR2 from the germline V gene are MNHEY and SVGAGI. The CDR3 sequence: CASRTSGAWTEAFF. For the CDR3, the DNA is TGTGCCAGCAGAACCTCGGGGGCCTGGACTGAAGCTTTCTTT.

This clone was seen a single time. Other DNA sequences of this sample code for an identical CDR3. This chain uses TRBV7-9 with TRBJ1-1; 7 bases line up with TRBD1. Trimming removed 5 bases from V and 4 bases from J; junction bases left unmatched: 7. Per the germline V gene, CDR1 is SEHNR and CDR2 is FQNEAQ (reference sequence). The CDR3 is made up of 14 amino acids. The CDR3 DNA is TGTGCCAGCAGCGCTTTACAGGGGACCACTGAAGCTTTCTTT. Protein product: CASSALQGTTEAFF.

A remark on this clone: A read error may account for a junction end that differs from germline. The gene calls are TRBV5-1 and TRBJ1-2, with D unclear. The CDR3 sequence is 12 residues long. Looked up from germline, CDR1 is SGHRS and CDR2 is YFSETQ. The CDR3, as DNA: TGCGCCAGCAGCGGGCAAGGGTCTGGCAACACCTTC. This encodes CASSGQGSGNTF. Supplemented by reference TRBV5-1 and TRBJ1-2, the full variable domain reads KAGVTQTPRYLIKTRGQQVTLSCSPISGHRSVSWYQQTPGQGLQFLFEYFSETQRNKGNFPGRFSGRQFSNSRSEMNVSTLELGDSALYLCASSGQGSGNTFGSGTRLTVV.

This chain joins TRBV28 and TRBJ1-3; 9 bases agree with TRBD1. Trimming cost V 8 bases and J 4 bases; bases outside gene matches: 6. CDR1 MDHEN and CDR2 SYDVKM come from the germline V gene. CDR3 length equals 14 residues. DNA for the CDR3: TGTGCCAGCGTTACTACAGGGGGCGGAAACACCATATATTTT. As protein: CASVTTGGGNTIYF.

The chain employs TRBV28 and TRBJ2-3; TRBD2 agrees at 9 bases. Germline V CDR1 and CDR2: MDHEN, SYDVKM. There are 14 residues in the CDR3. The V and J ends lost 5 bases and 6 bases, in that order; junction bases with no gene match: 6. This CDR3 reads CASSPLAGKDTQYF. In nucleotides, the CDR3 is TGTGCCAGCAGTCCCCTAGCGGGGAAGGATACGCAGTATTTT.

This clone was seen only a few times. This chain joins TRBV7-9 and TRBJ2-2, with 12 bases matching TRBD2. The ends lost 5 bases at V and 2 bases at J; junction bases unmatched: 12. This CDR3 comprises 19 residues. Germline V gene sequence: CDR1 SEHNR, CDR2 FQNEAQ (reference sequence). CDR3 loop: CASSPGTSGFLPNTGELFF. In nucleotides, the CDR3 is TGTGCCAGCAGCCCCGGGACTAGCGGGTTTTTACCTAACACCGGGGAGCTGTTTTTT.

The rearrangement joins TRBV5-1 to TRBJ2-3, with D uncertain. Deletions cut 7 bases from V and 1 base from J, with 10 bases between. The CDR3 sequence is 13 residues long. The germline V gene has CDR1 SGHRS and CDR2 YFSETQ. The CDR3 is CASALGGTDTQYF. As DNA, the CDR3 is TGCGCCAGCGCCCTAGGTGGCACAGATACGCAGTATTTT.

This clone was seen a handful of times. This sample includes further DNA sequences coding for the same CDR3. This rearrangement joins TRBV5-1 to TRBJ1-4; D is uncertain. Germline assignment: CDR1 SGHRS and CDR2 YFSETQ. V lost 3 bases, J lost 5 bases, and 11 bases lay in between. This CDR3 has 14 amino acids. The CDR3 DNA reads as TGCGCCAGCAGCTCAACAGCTACGAATGAAAAACTGTTTTTT. Its protein is CASSSTATNEKLFF.

This chain uses TRBV30 with TRBJ1-5; a possible D gene is TRBD1 (5 bases). Germline assignment: CDR1 GTSNPN and CDR2 SVGIG (reference sequence). The V and J ends lost 3 bases and 9 bases respectively, with 12 bases between them. The CDR3 has 12 amino acids. The CDR3, as DNA: TGTGCCTGGAGGGGGTCCGGGGGGCCCCAGCATTTT. It translates to CAWRGSGGPQHF.

This clone has more than one count but fewer than ten. V gene TRBV28 combines with J gene TRBJ1-1, with a tentative D call TRBD1 (5 bases). Trimming pared 1 base from V and 8 bases from J, leaving 11 bases between. CDR1 MDHEN and CDR2 SYDVKM come from the germline V gene. This CDR3 region has 13 residues. CDR3 DNA: TGTGCCAGCAGTTTATTGGGGCGACAGGAAGCTTTCTTT. Amino acids: CASSLLGRQEAFF.

In the case of this clone: At the DNA level, this CDR3 is encoded by other sequences in the same sample as well. V is TRBV28 and J is TRBJ1-1, with TRBD1 matching over 10 bases. Germline V gene lookup returns CDR1 MDHEN and CDR2 SYDVKM. The CDR3 covers 15 residues. Trimming took 0 bases from V and 3 from J; bases not matched to a gene: 1. The CDR3 sequence: CASSLWTGGDTEAFF. The DNA for the CDR3 is TGTGCCAGCAGTTTATGGACAGGGGGCGACACTGAAGCTTTCTTT.

This clone occurred once. This chain joins TRBV7-3 and TRBJ2-1; 9 bases agree with TRBD2. Germline V lookup: CDR1 SGHTA, CDR2 FQGTGA. Trimming at V came to 4 bases and at J to 6 bases, leaving 4 bases not matched to a gene. This CDR3 contains 14 residues. The CDR3 coding sequence is TGTGCCAGCAGCTCCCGCGGGGGGGCCAATGAGCAGTTCTTC. It translates to CASSSRGGANEQFF.

This sequence joins TRBV10-3 and TRBJ2-3; possible D gene TRBD1, 6 bases. The V end lost 6 bases, the J end lost 2 bases, and 9 bases lay between the germline ends. Germline-derived CDR1 and CDR2 are ENHRY and SYGVKD. CDR3 length: 13 residues. CDR3 in amino acids: CAIRQGSTDTQYF. In nucleotides, the CDR3 is TGTGCCATCAGACAGGGATCCACAGATACGCAGTATTTT.

This chain links TRBV21-1 with TRBJ1-2; the table's D call TRBD1 went unverified against the DNA. TRBV21-1 constitutes a pseudogene. The CDR3 runs to 15 residues. The CDR3: CASSKRWGTGYGYTF. CDR3 coding DNA: TGTGCCAGCAGCAAAAGGTGGGGCACAGGGTATGGCTACACCTTC.

The CDR3 loop is CASSTLYEQYF. In nucleotides, the CDR3 is TGTGCCAGCAGTACCCTCTACGAGCAGTACTTC. The chain links TRBV28 to TRBJ2-7; no definite D call. CDR1 and CDR2 (germline): MDHEN, SYDVKM. The ends were cut back, 5 bases at V and 3 bases at J, with 5 bases in the middle. The CDR3 length is 11 residues.

This chain uses TRBV18 with TRBJ1-1, with D perhaps TRBD1 (5 bases). This CDR3 region has 14 residues. V was trimmed by 2 bases and J by 7 bases, leaving 14 bases between them. Germline V gives CDR1 KGHSH, CDR2 LQKENI. The CDR3 sequence is CASSPRSGAIEAFF. CDR3 sequence (DNA): TGTGCCAGCTCACCAAGAAGCGGGGCCATTGAAGCTTTCTTT.

The chain joins TRBV6-6 to TRBJ2-1; TRBD2 matches 10 bases. Germline trimming cut 2 bases from V and 12 bases from J; bases unmatched to any gene: 7. The CDR3 contains 14 residues. CDR1 is MNHNY and CDR2 is SVGAGI in the germline V gene (reference sequence). CDR3 residues: CASSYALAGAGQFF. The CDR3 DNA reads TGTGCCAGCAGTTACGCCCTAGCGGGAGCTGGGCAGTTCTTC.

The genes are TRBV19 and TRBJ1-3; 9 positions agree with TRBD1. Germline CDR1 and CDR2: LNHDA and SQIVND (reference sequence). V trimming: 3 bases; J trimming: 8 bases; junction bases outside the gene matches: 11. This CDR3 comprises 16 residues. For the CDR3, the DNA is TGTGCCAGTAGTATGGACAGGGGATTCAGCGTGGACACCATATATTTT. Translation: CASSMDRGFSVDTIYF. The full variable domain, its missing parts supplied by reference TRBV19 and TRBJ1-3, is DGGITQSPKYLFRKEGQNVTLSCEQNLNHDAMYWYRQDPGQGLRLIYYSQIVNDFQKGDIAEGYSVSREKKESFPLTVTSAQKNPTAFYLCASSMDRGFSVDTIYFGEGSWLTVV.

The V and J genes are TRBV28 and TRBJ1-2; TRBD1 aligns across 7 bases. This CDR3 has 20 amino acids. The ends lost 0 bases at V and 0 bases at J; junction bases unmatched: 16. The germline gives CDR1 MDHEN, CDR2 SYDVKM. DNA of the CDR3: TGTGCCAGCAGTTTATGGCGGACAGGACCCTCCCTAGGATCTAACTATGGCTACACCTTC. It codes for CASSLWRTGPSLGSNYGYTF.

The chain recombines TRBV5-1 with TRBJ2-1, with 12 bases identical to TRBD2. The CDR3 spans 15 residues. CDR1 is SGHRS, CDR2 YFSETQ, per germline. Germline trimming cut 3 bases from V and 9 bases from J; bases unmatched to any gene: 7. The CDR3 nucleotides are TGCGCCAGCAGCTGGACTAGCGGGAAGGACCCTGAGCAGTTCTTC. It specifies CASSWTSGKDPEQFF.